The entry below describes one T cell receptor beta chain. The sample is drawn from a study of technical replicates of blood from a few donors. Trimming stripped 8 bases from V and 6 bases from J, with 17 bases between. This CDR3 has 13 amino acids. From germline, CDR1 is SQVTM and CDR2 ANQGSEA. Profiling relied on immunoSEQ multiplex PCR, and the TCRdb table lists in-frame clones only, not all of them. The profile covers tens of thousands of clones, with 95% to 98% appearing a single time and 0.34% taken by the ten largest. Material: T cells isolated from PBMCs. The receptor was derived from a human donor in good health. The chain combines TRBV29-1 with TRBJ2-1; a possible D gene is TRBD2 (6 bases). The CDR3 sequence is CSLRTIKANEQFF. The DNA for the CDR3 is TGCAGCTTACGGACTATAAAAGCCAATGAGCAGTTCTTC.